This entry concerns a single TCR beta chain. What it binds is not known. These data belong to a study of post-analysis software for immune sequencing data. Whole-study results and caveats: Controls significantly exceeded multiple sclerosis patients in normalized Chao1 diversity.

The CDR3 consists of 18 residues. Germline lookup yields CDR1 DFQATT and CDR2 SNEGSKA (reference sequence). With V trimmed by 1 base and J by 1 base, 10 bases remained unmatched. Unique molecular identifiers had been added to the TCR beta cDNA libraries. Using its own MiXCR run on the PCR reads, TCRdb lists one record per CDR3 protein. This sample yields about 160,000 distinct CDR3 sequences, of which around 36% are seen a single time; about 26% belongs to the top ten. The clonotype was recovered from a girl aged 10 to 17 with multiple sclerosis. The gene calls are TRBV20-1 and TRBJ2-5; 12 bases match TRBD1. The source material was blood, sampled after autologous hematopoietic stem cell transplantation. CDR3 sequence: CSARGGQGARGIQETQYF. In DNA form, the CDR3 reads TGCAGTGCTAGAGGGGGACAGGGGGCGCGTGGGATCCAAGAGACCCAGTACTTC.